These 19 T cell receptor beta chains were sequenced from one sample in a study of neurological immune-mediated disorders. TCRdb re-called the 5' RACE reads through MiXCR, storing one row per CDR3 protein. Found here are approximately 51,000 distinct CDR3 sequences, 3% to 4% of them singletons; the top ten hold 5.5% to 6%. The sequencing input was PBMCs. The receptor set was obtained from a middle-aged man with multiple sclerosis.

This clonotype was observed a few times. This chain connects TRBV18 to TRBJ2-5; 12 bases are shared with TRBD2. Germline trimming cut 3 bases from V and 5 bases from J; bases unmatched to any gene: 7. The CDR3 consists of 16 residues. The germline gives CDR1 KGHSH, CDR2 LQKENI. In DNA, the CDR3 is TGTGCCAGCTCACCGCCCGAGACTAGCGGGGGCGAGACCCAGTACTTC. This gives the protein CASSPPETSGGETQYF.

This clonotype came up many times. The rearrangement links TRBV9 to TRBJ2-2; D not resolved. The CDR3 sequence is 16 residues long. Per germline, CDR1 SGDLS and CDR2 YYNGEE. Trimming took 1 base from V and 2 from J, leaving 12 bases between them. CDR3 sequence reads: CASSVSRPTNTGELFF. Here the CDR3 DNA reads TGTGCCAGCAGCGTAAGCAGGCCGACCAACACCGGGGAGCTGTTTTTT.

This clonotype occurred many times. The chain uses TRBV5-4 and TRBJ2-1; TRBD2 agrees at 12 bases. The germline V gene has CDR1 SGHNT and CDR2 YYREEE (reference sequence). The V gene end was trimmed by 4 bases and the J gene end by 3 bases; junction bases not matched to a gene: 5. The CDR3 extends over 16 amino acids. The CDR3 loop reads CASSPSGGAFYNEQFF. In DNA, the CDR3 is TGTGCCAGCAGCCCTAGCGGGGGGGCCTTCTACAATGAGCAGTTCTTC. Complete variable domain (other parts from reference TRBV5-4 and TRBJ2-1): ETGVTQSPTHLIKTRGQQVTLRCSSQSGHNTVSWYQQALGQGPQFIFQYYREEENGRGNFPPRFSGLQFPNYSSELNVNALELDDSALYLCASSPSGGAFYNEQFFGPGTRLTVL.

This clonotype was detected many times. The chain combines TRBV4-1 with TRBJ2-3; 9 bases map to TRBD2. The germline V gene has CDR1 MGHRA and CDR2 YSYEKL. The CDR3 sequence is 15 residues long. V shed 7 bases and J 1 base; nucleotides not matched to a gene: 6. The DNA for the CDR3 is TGCGCCAGCACACCTAGCGGGGTGGGCACAGATACGCAGTATTTT. Translated, it gives CASTPSGVGTDTQYF.

This clonotype was picked up many times. The rearrangement joins TRBV12-3 or TRBV12-4 to TRBJ2-2, with 11 bases identical to TRBD1. Trimming took 7 bases from V and 5 from J; bases not matched to a gene: 6. The CDR3 spans 15 residues. The CDR3 nucleotides read TGTGCCAGCACCTGGGACAGGGGGAGGACCGGGGAGCTGTTTTTT. Its protein product is CASTWDRGRTGELFF.

This clonotype was counted many times. This sequence joins TRBV5-1 and TRBJ1-2, with TRBD1 as a possible D gene (6 bases). The CDR3 contains 13 residues. The germline V gene encodes CDR1 SGHRS and CDR2 YFSETQ. The V and J ends lost 6 bases and 7 bases respectively, with 16 bases between them. The CDR3 DNA is TGCGCCAGCACCGCCGACAGGCCGGCTGGCTACACCTTC. Protein: CASTADRPAGYTF.

V gene TRBV20-1 combines with J gene TRBJ2-7; no clear D. With 0 bases removed from V and 0 bases from J, the gap between germline ends came to 18 bases. The CDR3 has 17 residues. Germline V gives CDR1 DFQATT, CDR2 SNEGSKA (reference sequence). The chain's CDR3 is CSARDAGPKQASYEQYF. DNA for the CDR3: TGCAGTGCTAGAGATGCCGGACCGAAACAAGCCTCCTACGAGCAGTACTTC.

At least ten counts were recorded for this clonotype. The chain joins TRBV7-3 to TRBJ2-3, with TRBD1 identical over 8 bases. In germline, CDR1 is SGHTA, CDR2 FQGTGA. The CDR3 contains 14 residues. V trimming: 5 bases; J trimming: 3 bases; junction bases outside the gene matches: 4. The CDR3 sequence: CASSRQGRTDTQYF. CDR3 bases: TGTGCCAGCAGCCGACAGGGGCGGACAGATACGCAGTATTTT.

Many counts were recorded for this clonotype. The chain uses TRBV20-1 and TRBJ2-1; 9 bases match TRBD1. CDR1 and CDR2 from the germline V gene are DFQATT and SNEGSKA (reference sequence). There are 13 residues in the CDR3. Unmatched junction bases numbered 4, after V lost 4 bases and J lost 6 bases. The CDR3 protein is CSAIGQGPNEQFF. DNA for the CDR3: TGCAGTGCTATTGGACAGGGGCCCAATGAGCAGTTCTTC.

This clonotype was found many times. This chain connects TRBV4-1 to TRBJ1-1, with D possibly being TRBD1 (5 bases). The CDR3 loop spans 15 amino acids. CDR1 is MGHRA, CDR2 YSYEKL, per germline. V was clipped by 1 base and J by 4 bases, with 13 bases between them. Written as DNA, the CDR3 is TGCGCCAGCAGCCAAGGTATCCAAGGGGTCACTGAAGCTTTCTTT. This gives the protein CASSQGIQGVTEAFF.

This clonotype has at least ten counts. A much larger clone differs from this one at a single base, so this may be a read error. The chain uses TRBV5-1 and TRBJ2-1, with D maybe TRBD2 (5 bases). The CDR3 length is 14 residues. V lost 0 bases and J lost 8, with 12 bases in between. Germline values: CDR1 SGHRS, CDR2 YFSETQ. The CDR3 reads CASSLGGTEDEQFF. In DNA form, the CDR3 reads TGCGCCAGCAGCTTGGGGGGAACGGAGGATGAGCAGTTCTTC. The variable domain in full, with the rest retrieved from reference TRBV5-1 and TRBJ2-1, is KAGVTQTPRYLIKTRGQQVTLSCSPISGHRSVSWYQQTPGQGLQFLFEYFSETQRNKGNFPGRFSGRQFSNSRSEMNVSTLELGDSALYLCASSLGGTEDEQFFGPGTRLTVL.

This chain connects TRBV28 to TRBJ2-7; no clear D gene. Germline CDR1 reads MDHEN; CDR2 reads SYDVKM. This CDR3 has 12 amino acids. V lost 7 bases and J 2 bases, leaving 9 bases between the germline ends. As DNA, the CDR3 is TGTGCCAGCATTAAATCTCCCTACGAGCAGTACTTC. Its protein product is CASIKSPYEQYF.

This clonotype was observed at least ten times. This chain links TRBV10-3 with TRBJ2-3; 10 bases line up with TRBD2. V was pared by 5 bases and J by 2 bases, with 7 bases of the junction left unmatched. CDR1 is ENHRY, CDR2 SYGVKD, per germline. The CDR3 has 16 amino acids. This CDR3 reads CAISTTSGEITDTQYF. The CDR3 DNA follows: TGTGCCATCAGTACTACTAGCGGGGAGATCACAGATACGCAGTATTTT.

This clonotype was seen repeatedly, ten times or more. The V and J genes are TRBV7-9 and TRBJ1-5; the match to TRBD1 covers 7 bases. The V and J ends lost 5 bases and 8 bases, in that order; junction bases with no gene match: 9. The CDR3 loop spans 14 amino acids. Germline loops: CDR1 SEHNR, CDR2 FQNEAQ (reference sequence). Written as DNA, the CDR3 is TGTGCCAGCAGCACGGGACAGCCCCCTGAGCCCCAGCATTTT. Protein: CASSTGQPPEPQHF.

This clonotype was found many times. J is TRBJ2-2 and V is TRBV7-9, with 13 bases that match TRBD2. This CDR3 contains 16 residues. V lost 6 bases to trimming and J lost 6 bases; unmatched junction nucleotides: 7. Germline CDR1 is SEHNR and CDR2 is FQNEAQ (reference sequence). CDR3 amino acids: CASRRGLAGSPGELFF. In DNA, the CDR3 is TGTGCCAGCAGGAGGGGACTAGCGGGGTCCCCCGGGGAGCTGTTTTTT.

This clonotype was detected ten times or more. The V call is TRBV20-1, the J call TRBJ2-1, with 11 bases that match TRBD2. With 5 bases clipped from V and 3 bases from J, the junction kept 6 bases outside the gene matches. CDR3 length: 15 residues. CDR1 and CDR2 (germline): DFQATT, SNEGSKA (reference sequence). The CDR3 here is CSAYASGGRYNEQFF. The CDR3 DNA is TGCAGTGCTTATGCTAGCGGGGGGCGCTACAATGAGCAGTTCTTC.

This clonotype has ten or more counts. The V gene is TRBV20-1, the J gene TRBJ2-1; 7 positions match TRBD1. Trimming took 5 bases from V and 2 from J; bases not matched to a gene: 12. This CDR3 is 16 amino acids long. Germline CDR1 DFQATT, CDR2 SNEGSKA (reference sequence). CDR3 coding DNA: TGCAGTGCTCCGACCCATTGGGACAGCGCCTACAATGAGCAGTTCTTC. It codes for CSAPTHWDSAYNEQFF.

In this sample, this clonotype turned up many times. The chain uses TRBV7-9 and TRBJ1-4, with 7 bases that match TRBD1. The V segment lost 5 bases and the J segment 3 bases; nucleotides outside the gene matches: 3. The CDR3 is 14 amino acids. Germline V CDR1 and CDR2: SEHNR, FQNEAQ (reference sequence). The CDR3 coding sequence is TGTGCCAGCAGCCAGACAGGGTCTAATGAAAAACTGTTTTTT. Amino acid sequence: CASSQTGSNEKLFF. The full variable domain, in which reference TRBV7-9 and TRBJ1-4 provide the parts outside the CDR3, is DTGVSQNPRHKITKRGQNVTFRCDPISEHNRLYWYRQTLGQGPEFLTYFQNEAQLEKSRLLSDRFSAERPKGSFSTLEIQRTEQGDSAMYLCASSQTGSNEKLFFGSGTQLSVL.

The sample holds many counts of this clonotype. The rearrangement joins TRBV28 to TRBJ2-3, with 8 bases aligning to TRBD2. Trimming took 6 bases from V and 2 from J; bases not matched to a gene: 10. The CDR3 loop spans 16 amino acids. Germline V gene data show CDR1 as MDHEN and CDR2 as SYDVKM. CDR3 sequence reads: CASSITGGGYTDTQYF. CDR3 coding DNA: TGTGCCAGCAGCATAACTGGCGGGGGGTACACAGATACGCAGTATTTT.